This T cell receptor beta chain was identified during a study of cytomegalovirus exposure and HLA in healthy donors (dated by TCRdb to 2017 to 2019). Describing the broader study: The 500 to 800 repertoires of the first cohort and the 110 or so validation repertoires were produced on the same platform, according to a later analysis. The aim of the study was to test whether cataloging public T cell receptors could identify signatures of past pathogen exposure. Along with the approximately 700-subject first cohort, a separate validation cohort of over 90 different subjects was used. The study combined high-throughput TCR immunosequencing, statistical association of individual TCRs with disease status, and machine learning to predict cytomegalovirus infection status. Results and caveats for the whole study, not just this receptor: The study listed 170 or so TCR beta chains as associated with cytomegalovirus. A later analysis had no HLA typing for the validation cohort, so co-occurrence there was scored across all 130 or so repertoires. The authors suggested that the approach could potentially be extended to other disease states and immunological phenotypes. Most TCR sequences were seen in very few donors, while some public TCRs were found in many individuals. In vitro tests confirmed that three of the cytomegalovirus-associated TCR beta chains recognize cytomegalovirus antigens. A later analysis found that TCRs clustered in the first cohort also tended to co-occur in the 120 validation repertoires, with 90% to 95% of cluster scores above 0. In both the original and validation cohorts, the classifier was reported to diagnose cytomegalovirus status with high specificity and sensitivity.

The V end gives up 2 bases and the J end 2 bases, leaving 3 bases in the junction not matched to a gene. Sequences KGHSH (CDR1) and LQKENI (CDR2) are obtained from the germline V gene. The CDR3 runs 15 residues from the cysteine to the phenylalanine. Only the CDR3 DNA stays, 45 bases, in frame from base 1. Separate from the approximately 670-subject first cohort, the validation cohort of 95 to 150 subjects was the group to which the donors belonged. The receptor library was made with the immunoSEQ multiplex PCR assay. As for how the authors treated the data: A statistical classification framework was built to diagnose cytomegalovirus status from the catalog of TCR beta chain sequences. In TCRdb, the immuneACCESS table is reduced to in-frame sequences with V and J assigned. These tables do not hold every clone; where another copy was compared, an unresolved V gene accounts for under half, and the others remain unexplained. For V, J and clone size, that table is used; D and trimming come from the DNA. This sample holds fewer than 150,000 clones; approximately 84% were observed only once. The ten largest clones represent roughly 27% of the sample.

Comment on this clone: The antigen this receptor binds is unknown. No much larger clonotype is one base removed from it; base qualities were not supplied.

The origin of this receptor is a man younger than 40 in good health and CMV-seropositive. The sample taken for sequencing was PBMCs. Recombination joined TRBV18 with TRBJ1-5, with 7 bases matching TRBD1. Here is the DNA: TGTGCCAGCTCACCAAAAGGGACAGGCAATCAGCCCCAGCATTTT. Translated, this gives CASSPKGTGNQPQHF.